This paragraph reports one T cell receptor beta chain. Its target is unknown. This specimen comes from a study of monozygotic twins with inflammatory bowel disease. CDR1 and CDR2 from the germline V gene are KGHSH and LQKENI. The length of the CDR3 is 15 residues. Study results and caveats: The data offered no way to tell different T cell subtypes apart.

After re-calling the 5' RACE reads, TCRdb lists one entry per CDR3 protein, DNA absent. In all, the sample yields approximately 390,000 distinct CDR3 sequences. What was sequenced was blood. This receptor was obtained from a human donor with ulcerative colitis or Crohn's disease, or a healthy co-twin of an affected twin (not recorded which). The chain recombines TRBV18 with TRBJ2-5. Here the CDR3 reads CASSPYFEPQETQYF.